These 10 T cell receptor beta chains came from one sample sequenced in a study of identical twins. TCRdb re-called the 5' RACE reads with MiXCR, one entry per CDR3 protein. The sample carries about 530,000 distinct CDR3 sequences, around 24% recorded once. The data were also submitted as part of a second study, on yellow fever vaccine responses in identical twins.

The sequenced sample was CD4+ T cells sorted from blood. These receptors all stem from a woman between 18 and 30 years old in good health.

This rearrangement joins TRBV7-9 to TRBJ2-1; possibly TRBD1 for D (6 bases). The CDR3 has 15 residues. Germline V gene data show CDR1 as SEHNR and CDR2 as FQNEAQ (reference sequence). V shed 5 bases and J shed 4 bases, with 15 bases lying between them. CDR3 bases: TGTGCCAGCAGCCCAGCCGGGACAAGATACAATGAGCAGTTCTTC. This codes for CASSPAGTRYNEQFF.

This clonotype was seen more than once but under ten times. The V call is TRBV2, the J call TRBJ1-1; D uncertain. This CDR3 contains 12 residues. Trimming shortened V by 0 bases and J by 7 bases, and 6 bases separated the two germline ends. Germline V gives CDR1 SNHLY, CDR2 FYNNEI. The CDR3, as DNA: TGTGCCAGCAGTGAAGCAGGGTTTGAAGCTTTCTTT. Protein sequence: CASSEAGFEAFF.

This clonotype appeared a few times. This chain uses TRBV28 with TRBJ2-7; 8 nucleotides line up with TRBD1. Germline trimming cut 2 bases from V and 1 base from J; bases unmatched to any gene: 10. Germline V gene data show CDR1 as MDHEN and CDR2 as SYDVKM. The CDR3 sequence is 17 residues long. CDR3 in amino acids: CASSLMPRGRRSYEQYF. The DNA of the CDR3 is TGTGCCAGCAGTTTAATGCCCAGGGGGCGACGGTCCTACGAGCAGTACTTC.

In DNA, the CDR3 is TGTGCCAGTAGAGTGGGTAGGGATTTGGACAATGAGCAGTTCTTC. Protein product: CASRVGRDLDNEQFF. The chain joins TRBV19 to TRBJ2-1; D is ambiguous. CDR3 length: 15 amino acids. The germline gives CDR1 LNHDA, CDR2 SQIVND (reference sequence). Trimming cost V 6 bases and J 5 bases, with 17 bases left between them. Complete variable domain (other parts from reference TRBV19 and TRBJ2-1): DGGITQSPKYLFRKEGQNVTLSCEQNLNHDAMYWYRQDPGQGLRLIYYSQIVNDFQKGDIAEGYSVSREKKESFPLTVTSAQKNPTAFYLCASRVGRDLDNEQFFGPGTRLTVL.

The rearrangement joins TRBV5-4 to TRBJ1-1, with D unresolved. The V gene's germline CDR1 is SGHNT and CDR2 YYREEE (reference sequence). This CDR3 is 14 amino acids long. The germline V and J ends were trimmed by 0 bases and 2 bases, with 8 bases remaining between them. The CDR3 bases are TGTGCCAGCAGCTTGGATATCGCTAACACTGAAGCTTTCTTT. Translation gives CASSLDIANTEAFF.

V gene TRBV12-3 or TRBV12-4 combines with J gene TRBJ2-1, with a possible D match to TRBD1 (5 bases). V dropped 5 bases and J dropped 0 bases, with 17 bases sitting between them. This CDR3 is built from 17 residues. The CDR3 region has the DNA TGTGCCAGCAGTAACAGGCTCGCCCCCAGCTCCTACAATGAGCAGTTCTTC. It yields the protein CASSNRLAPSSYNEQFF.

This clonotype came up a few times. CDR3 nucleotide sequence: TGCGCCAGCAGCTTGGTACTAGCGCCTTACAATGAGCAGTTCTTC. Translating it yields CASSLVLAPYNEQFF. The gene calls are TRBV5-1 and TRBJ2-1; 7 bases are a match to TRBD2. The CDR3 has 15 amino acids. J was trimmed by 4 bases and V by 0 bases; bases with no gene match: 4. Germline values: CDR1 SGHRS, CDR2 YFSETQ.

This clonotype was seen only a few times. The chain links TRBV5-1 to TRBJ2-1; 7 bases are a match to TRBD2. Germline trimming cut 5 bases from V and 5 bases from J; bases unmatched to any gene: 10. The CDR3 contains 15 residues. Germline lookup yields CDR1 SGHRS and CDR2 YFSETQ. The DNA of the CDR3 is TGCGCCAGCAGTCCTTCCCGGGGGGACCACAATGAGCAGTTCTTC. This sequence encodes CASSPSRGDHNEQFF.

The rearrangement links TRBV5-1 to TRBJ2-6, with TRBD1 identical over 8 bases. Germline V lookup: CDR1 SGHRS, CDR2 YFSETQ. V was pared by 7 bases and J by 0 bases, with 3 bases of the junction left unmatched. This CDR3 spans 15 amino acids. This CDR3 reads CASGTGGSGANVLTF. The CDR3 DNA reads TGCGCCAGCGGTACAGGGGGCTCTGGGGCCAACGTCCTGACTTTC.

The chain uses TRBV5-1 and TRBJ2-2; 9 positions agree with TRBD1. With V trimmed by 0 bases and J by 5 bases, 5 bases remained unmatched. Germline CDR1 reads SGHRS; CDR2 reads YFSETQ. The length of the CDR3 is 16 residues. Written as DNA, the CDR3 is TGCGCCAGCAGCTTGGAGGGACAGGGATGGACCGGGGAGCTGTTTTTT. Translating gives CASSLEGQGWTGELFF.